Included here is one TCR beta chain sequence, with context. V lost 1 base and J lost 4, with 18 bases in between. CDR3 length: 17 residues. Germline CDR1 and CDR2: SGHAT and FQNNGV. The method was immunoSEQ multiplex PCR; TCRdb's version includes in-frame clones alone and lacks a portion of them. Here the sample spans over 450,000 clones, nearly 90% being singletons. The data stem from a study of blood T cell repertoires in COVID-19. Study summary: Sites across the United States, Italy and Spain contributed samples from acute and convalescent COVID-19. PBMCs, B-cell-depleted T cells, or T cells were the source of the cDNA or gDNA that made up the material.

Seattle patient enrollment occurred during active infection, with longitudinal follow-up thereafter. The sequenced sample consisted of peripheral blood. This chain uses TRBV11-2 with TRBJ2-3; D is possibly TRBD2 (7 bases). The receptor was isolated from a man aged 18 to 30 with COVID-19, enrolled during active disease. The CDR3 loop is CASSLAVGGRQSDTQYF. CDR3 DNA sequence: TGTGCCAGCAGCTTAGCGGTCGGGGGGCGTCAGTCAGATACGCAGTATTTT.